These 16 T cell receptor beta chains originate from one sample sequenced in a study of blood T cell repertoires in COVID-19. The protocol was immunoSEQ multiplex PCR, while the TCRdb copy is restricted to in-frame clones and leaves out a portion. The top ten hold around 3.7% of the sample, which has tens of thousands of clones, approximately 90% seen once. Sequencing was done on a sample of peripheral blood. Every receptor here comes from a human donor in a cohort sampled during active COVID-19.

CDR3 sequence (DNA): TGTGCCAGCAGCTTAGGTCGGGACAGGGGGAGATATGAGCAGTTCTTC. Residues: CASSLGRDRGRYEQFF. The gene calls are TRBV11-2 and TRBJ2-1; TRBD1 agrees at 11 bases. V lost 1 base, J lost 8 bases, and 7 bases stayed unmatched. This CDR3 spans 16 amino acids. In germline, CDR1 is SGHAT, CDR2 FQNNGV.

The chain joins TRBV3-1 (or the pseudogene TRBV3-2) to TRBJ2-3, with 12 nucleotides matching TRBD2. This CDR3 comprises 15 residues. Germline V gives CDR1 LGHDT, CDR2 YNNKEL (reference sequence). V dropped 7 bases and J dropped 3; count of bases not matched to a gene: 5. As DNA, the CDR3 is TGTGCCAGCAAACTAGCGGGGGGTGGTACAGATACGCAGTATTTT. Protein product: CASKLAGGGTDTQYF.

The chain carries TRBV18 and TRBJ1-4, with TRBD1 matching 7 bases. V shed 2 bases, J shed 7 bases, and the junction held 7 bases outside the gene matches. Germline V gives CDR1 KGHSH, CDR2 LQKENI. The CDR3 contains 15 residues. The CDR3 DNA reads as TGTGCCAGCTCACCAACAGGGGAAGAGCCTGAAAAACTGTTTTTT. This codes for CASSPTGEEPEKLFF.

The chain employs TRBV30 and TRBJ1-1; D is undetermined. CDR3 length: 14 amino acids. The germline gives CDR1 GTSNPN, CDR2 SVGIG (reference sequence). V was cut by 0 bases and J by 0 bases, with 8 bases left in between. The DNA of the CDR3 is TGTGCCTGGAGTGTTCGGGGAGTGAACACTGAAGCTTTCTTT. It yields the protein CAWSVRGVNTEAFF.

The rearrangement uses TRBV4-1 and TRBJ1-5; perhaps TRBD1 as D (6 bases). V lost 0 bases and J 4 bases, leaving 13 bases between the germline ends. The CDR3 totals 16 residues. Germline CDR1 and CDR2: MGHRA and YSYEKL. CDR3 residues: CASSQDLAGENQPQHF. CDR3 coding DNA: TGCGCCAGCAGCCAAGATCTGGCAGGGGAAAATCAGCCCCAGCATTTT.

On this clone itself: Other DNA sequences from this sample encode an identical CDR3 as well. This chain joins TRBV5-1 and TRBJ2-7; a possible D gene is TRBD1 (6 bases). Trimming left V 4 bases short and J 4 bases short, with 15 bases between. CDR3 length: 14 residues. The germline V gene has CDR1 SGHRS and CDR2 YFSETQ. The CDR3 DNA sequence: TGCGCCAGCAGCCCCGGGACACTTACTTACGAGCAGTACTTC. Protein sequence: CASSPGTLTYEQYF.

The rearrangement links TRBV5-4 to TRBJ2-7, with TRBD1 identical over 8 bases. Germline CDR1 is SGHNT and CDR2 is YYREEE (reference sequence). This CDR3 comprises 12 residues. The V segment lost 9 bases and the J segment 2 bases; nucleotides outside the gene matches: 4. The CDR3 spells CATSQGAYEQYF. In DNA, the CDR3 is TGTGCCACCTCACAGGGGGCCTACGAGCAGTACTTC. Together with reference TRBV5-4 and TRBJ2-7, the CDR3 gives the full variable domain: ETGVTQSPTHLIKTRGQQVTLRCSSQSGHNTVSWYQQALGQGPQFIFQYYREEENGRGNFPPRFSGLQFPNYSSELNVNALELDDSALYLCATSQGAYEQYFGPGTRLTVT.

The chain recombines TRBV10-1 with TRBJ1-1; TRBD1 aligns across 7 bases. V trimming: 6 bases; J trimming: 4 bases; junction bases outside the gene matches: 17. Germline V lookup: CDR1 WNHNN, CDR2 SYGVQD (reference sequence). The length of the CDR3 is 17 residues. This CDR3 is CASRLLGGKGASTEAFF. In nucleotides, the CDR3 is TGCGCCAGCAGGCTTTTAGGAGGTAAGGGGGCATCCACTGAAGCTTTCTTT.

This clone was observed a few times. The V gene is TRBV10-1, the J gene TRBJ1-1; D is undetermined. The CDR3 runs 14 residues. CDR1 WNHNN and CDR2 SYGVQD come from the germline V gene (reference sequence). Trimming took off 4 bases at V and 5 bases at J, with 14 bases between the two ends. The CDR3 here is CASSAGVAGTEAFF. In DNA form, the CDR3 reads TGCGCCAGCAGTGCTGGGGTGGCGGGTACTGAAGCTTTCTTT.

This chain uses TRBV4-3 with TRBJ1-2; weak D call: TRBD1 (5 bases). Germline V gene lookup returns CDR1 LGHNA and CDR2 YSLEER. This CDR3 is 15 amino acids long. Between the trimmed V and J ends, which lost 5 bases and 2 bases, there was a span of 15 bases. The CDR3 spells CASSKRAAGNYGYTF. For the CDR3, the DNA is TGCGCCAGCAGCAAACGGGCAGCAGGGAACTATGGCTACACCTTC.

The J gene is TRBJ2-2, the V gene TRBV2; TRBD1 aligns across 9 bases. CDR1 is SNHLY, CDR2 FYNNEI, per germline. The CDR3 has 18 amino acids. After removal of 3 bases from V and 2 bases from J, the junction contained 10 bases not matched to a gene. DNA for the CDR3: TGTGCCAGCAGTGATAGGGGACAGGGTTTCACCAACACCGGGGAGCTGTTTTTT. Amino acid sequence: CASSDRGQGFTNTGELFF. Full variable domain (rest looked up from reference TRBV2 and TRBJ2-2): EPEVTQTPSHQVTQMGQEVILRCVPISNHLYFYWYRQILGQKVEFLVSFYNNEISEKSEIFDDQFSVERPDGSNFTLKIRSTKLEDSAMYFCASSDRGQGFTNTGELFFGEGSRLTVL.

J is TRBJ2-1 and V is TRBV7-7, with 10 bases that match TRBD2. The CDR3 runs to 16 residues. In germline, CDR1 is SSHAT, CDR2 FNYEAQ (reference sequence). With V trimmed by 2 bases and J by 8 bases, 9 bases remained unmatched. The CDR3 sequence is CASSLLAGVSFDEQFF. The CDR3 nucleotides are TGTGCCAGCAGCTTACTAGCGGGAGTTTCGTTCGATGAGCAGTTCTTC.

The chain employs TRBV3-1 (or the pseudogene TRBV3-2) and TRBJ1-1, with TRBD1 identical over 7 bases. CDR1 is LGHDT and CDR2 is YNNKEL in the germline V gene (reference sequence). The CDR3 totals 14 residues. V lost 4 bases and J lost 4; bases outside the gene matches: 6. In DNA, the CDR3 is TGTGCCAGCAGCCCTCTCGGGACAGCCACTGAAGCTTTCTTT. Translated: CASSPLGTATEAFF.

The V and J genes are TRBV7-9 and TRBJ2-1; 10 bases are a match to TRBD1. V trimming: 1 base; J trimming: 3 bases; junction bases outside the gene matches: 3. This CDR3 has 16 amino acids. The germline V gene has CDR1 SEHNR and CDR2 FQNEAQ (reference sequence). The CDR3 sequence is CASSLVGQGIYNEQFF. Written as DNA, the CDR3 is TGTGCCAGCAGCTTAGTGGGACAGGGGATCTACAATGAGCAGTTCTTC.

The J gene is TRBJ1-1, the V gene TRBV12-3 or TRBV12-4; D gene ambiguous. Trimming removed 6 bases at V and 1 base at J, with 6 bases between. The CDR3 runs 12 residues. CDR3 in amino acids: CASREENTEAFF. The DNA of the CDR3 is TGTGCCAGCAGAGAGGAGAACACTGAAGCTTTCTTT.

The CDR3 nucleotides are TGTGCCAGCTCACCCCGGGGATCCTACGAGCAGTACTTC. Translation: CASSPRGSYEQYF. This chain connects TRBV18 to TRBJ2-7, with D perhaps TRBD2 (5 bases). Germline V gives CDR1 KGHSH, CDR2 LQKENI. This CDR3 comprises 13 residues. V dropped 3 bases and J dropped 1 base, with 7 bases sitting between them.